The TCR beta chain under discussion was sequenced for a study of cytotoxic CD8 clonotypes in ibrutinib-treated CLL. Findings and limits, study-wide: Clonality correlated strongly with circulating CD8+ T cells and exceeded age-matched healthy donors at baseline.

Concerning this clone: Its antigen remains unidentified.

Sequencing was performed with immunoSEQ multiplex PCR; in TCRdb, only in-frame clones are kept and a portion is missing. The sample lists 110,000 to 150,000 clones, approximately 80% seen once, with 5% to 5.5% in the top ten. The CDR3 length is 13 residues. The germline gives CDR1 KGHSH, CDR2 LQKENI. J was trimmed by 6 bases and V by 6 bases; bases with no gene match: 8. The gene calls are TRBV18 and TRBJ2-7; 7 bases map to TRBD1. Sample: PBMCs, taken after 24 months of ibrutinib treatment. The receptor comes from a human donor with chronic lymphocytic leukemia. The CDR3 coding sequence is TGTGCCAGCTCCCGGGACAGAACTGGCGAGCAGTACTTC. Encoded protein: CASSRDRTGEQYF.